This TCR beta chain was found in a study of beta chain features in type 1 diabetes. Sequencing targeted expressed TCRB transcripts, as all isolated RNA had been reverse transcribed. Sequencing of naive, central memory and regulatory T cell samples gave an average of about 3.9 million reads. This table comes from immunoSEQ multiplex PCR, and its TCRdb copy is limited to in-frame clones, with some not included. The table lists hundreds of thousands of clones, over 12% of them singletons. Notes on this clone: Its target is unknown.

Study-wide results and caveats: Significant though moderate, a shortening of TCRB CDR3s appeared in all four CD4+ subsets of Type 1 diabetes patients. Patients' naive, central memory and Treg TCRB repertoires seemed closer to one another than those of healthy donors. Researchers cautioned that cDNA sequencing could over-represent cells with high TCR expression.

Sequences were obtained from naive CD4+ T cells from blood. The TCR sequence derives from a young man with type 1 diabetes.

The CDR3 DNA reads TGTGCCAGCAGCTTCGGGGAAGAGACCCAGTACTTC. It specifies CASSFGEETQYF. The chain uses TRBV7-2 and TRBJ2-5; D possibly corresponds to TRBD2 (5 bases). There are 12 residues in the CDR3. CDR1 is SGHTA, CDR2 FQGNSA, per germline. The ends were cut back, 3 bases at V and 3 bases at J, with 5 bases in the middle.